This TCR beta chain is from a study of graft-versus-host responses after intestinal transplantation (dated by TCRdb to the early 2020s). In terms of the full investigation: The transplants that recipients got were multivisceral, liver-intestinal, or isolated intestinal. To identify alloreactive clones, pre-transplant mixed lymphocyte reaction products were sequenced and then compared with unstimulated pre-transplant donor and recipient T cells. Samples from three later patients were sequenced in-house on an Illumina MiSeq with MiXCR processing rather than by the commercial service. Donor T cell macrochimerism was defined as a peak of at least 4% donor T cells among recipient peripheral blood mononuclear cells. The cohort enrolled 20 to 25 intestinal transplant recipients, one of whom was a retransplant, and 3 patients without pretransplant specimens were excluded. Every recipient was given anti-thymocyte globulin induction, followed by around three years of maintenance tacrolimus and steroids. Bulk TCR-beta CDR3 sequencing was used to track graft-versus-host and host-versus-graft alloreactive T cell clones in the graft, circulation and bone marrow after intestinal transplantation. Points the paper makes about the study in general: High GvH to HvG T cell clonal ratios were observed in the allografts of patients with donor T cell macrochimerism. GvH clones were detected in recipient bone marrow, and some of these GvH clones were observed earlier in ileal mucosa or blood, consistent with an intestinal mucosal origin. Conclusions were limited by the relatively low number and heterogeneity of intestinal transplant patients. Early after transplant, peak levels of circulating GvH clones were associated with declines in HvG clones.

Libraries were constructed by the immunoSEQ multiplex PCR assay. For most patients, genomic DNA was isolated using the Qiagen DNeasy Blood and Tissue Kit and was shipped frozen to Adaptive Biotechnologies for TCR sequencing. High-throughput TCR-beta CDR3 sequencing of genomic DNA from most patients was performed by Adaptive Biotechnologies. On the study's bioinformatics: Adaptive's ImmunoSEQ software supplied the TCR sequencing data for more than 15 patients, while MiXCR and VDJtools were used to process a few other patients. CD4 versus CD8 sorting errors were corrected by removing sequences found in both subsets at a frequency ratio below 5:1. CDR3 nucleotide sequences shared between donor and recipient were removed because the origin of such sequences could not be assigned. At least 2-fold expansion over unstimulated cells and a minimum CFSE-low frequency of 0.002% (template counts) or 0.001% (read counts) were required for clones to be classified as alloreactive. Clones were considered mappable if detected in sequenced pre-transplant spleen, lymph node, or MLR CFSE-low populations of the donor or recipient. Cumulative frequency of alloreactive clones was calculated as a percentage of all sequences weighted by copy number. TCRdb provides this immuneACCESS table in a form limited to in-frame rearrangements. Some clones are lacking; in checked studies, under half of them reflect an unresolved V gene, and why the rest are absent is not known. The V and J calls and clone size were taken over from that table, and D and trimming were inferred from the DNA. Across this sample there are roughly 100,000 clones, with roughly nine tenths seen only once. The leading ten clones occupy over 0.8% of the sample.

According to the study, the label for this sample's time point signals: cells obtained before transplantation from donor or recipient. CD3+CD4+ and CD3+CD8+ populations were FACS-sorted from unstimulated pre-transplant donor and recipient cells taken from spleen or lymph nodes. Cut back by 1 base and 0 bases, the V and J ends lie 7 bases apart. Including the terminal cysteine and phenylalanine, the CDR3 comprises 15 residues. Solely the CDR3 DNA is kept, with 45 bases framed from the first base. CDR1 LNHDA and CDR2 SQIVND were looked up in the germline V gene (reference sequence). The count of this clone is one. There is no known antigen for this receptor. Base qualities are not at hand, and no much larger clone is one base apart.

The chain is assembled from TRBV19 and TRBJ1-5, and possibly TRBD1, on 5 matching bases. The specimen was unstimulated CD4+ T cells sorted from spleen or lymph node cells, collected before intestinal transplant. This sequence was found in a human donor who received an intestinal transplant. Here the CDR3 is given as CASSIAGGSNQPQHF. The bases read TGTGCCAGTAGTATAGCTGGGGGTAGCAATCAGCCCCAGCATTTT. The variable domain in full, with residues beyond the CDR3 obtained from the reference TRBV19 and TRBJ1-5 genes, is DGGITQSPKYLFRKEGQNVTLSCEQNLNHDAMYWYRQDPGQGLRLIYYSQIVNDFQKGDIAEGYSVSREKKESFPLTVTSAQKNPTAFYLCASSIAGGSNQPQHFGDGTRLSIL.